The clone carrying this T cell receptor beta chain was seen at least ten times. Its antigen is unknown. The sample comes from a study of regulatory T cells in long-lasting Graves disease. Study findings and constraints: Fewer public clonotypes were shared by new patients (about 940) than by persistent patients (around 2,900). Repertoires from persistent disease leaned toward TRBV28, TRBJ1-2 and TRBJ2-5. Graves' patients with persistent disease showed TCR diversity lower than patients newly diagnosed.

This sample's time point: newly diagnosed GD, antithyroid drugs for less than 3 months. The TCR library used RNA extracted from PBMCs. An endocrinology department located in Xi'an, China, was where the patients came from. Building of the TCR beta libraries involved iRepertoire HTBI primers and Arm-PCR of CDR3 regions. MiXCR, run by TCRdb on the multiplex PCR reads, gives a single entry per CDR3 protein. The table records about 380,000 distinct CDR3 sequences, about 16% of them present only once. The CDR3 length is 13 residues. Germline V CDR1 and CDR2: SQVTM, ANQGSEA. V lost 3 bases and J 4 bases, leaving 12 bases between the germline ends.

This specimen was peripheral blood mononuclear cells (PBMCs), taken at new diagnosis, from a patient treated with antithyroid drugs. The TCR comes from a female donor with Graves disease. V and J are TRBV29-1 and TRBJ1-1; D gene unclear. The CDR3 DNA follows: TGCAGCGTTGAGGAGGATCAGGTCACTGAAGCTTTCTTT. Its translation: CSVEEDQVTEAFF.